This TCR beta chain is from a study of T cell responses to AZD1222 COVID-19 vaccine listed by TCRdb under 2021. With respect to the entire study: AZD1222 recipients whose second dose came at about 4 weeks and those whose second dose came at about 12 weeks were combined into one group, since spike-specific TCR depth and breadth did not differ between the two schedules. A total of 233 trial participants underwent TCR sequencing, of whom 200 to 220 had received two doses of AZD1222 and around 25 had received two doses of the MenACWY control vaccine. Trial participants were enrolled by age into subgroups of 18-55, 56-69 and 70-plus years, and around 140, 26 and 57 TCR-sequenced participants, respectively, were included in these subgroups.

This specimen's time point label, per the study, means: baseline before first vaccination. Samples from vaccinated people were obtained from the UK trials COV001 and COV002, which included a single-blind randomized controlled phase 2/3 trial of AZD1222 (ChAdOx1 nCoV-19) in healthy adults. Trial participant PBMC samples were collected at day 0 and day 28 after the second dose for TCRbeta chain sequencing. Turning to this clone: There is no known antigen for this receptor. Within one base of it there is no much larger clone, and no base qualities were kept.

The CDR3 regions of human TCRbeta chains were subjected to immunosequencing. The authors' analysis ran thus. Repertoire TCRs were matched against a reference library of SARS-CoV-2-specific TCRs generated with the MIRA antigen-specificity platform. Breadth was defined as the fraction of unique TCRs that were SARS-CoV-2-associated, and depth was defined as the fraction of total T cells that were SARS-CoV-2-associated. Using the MIRA data, every spike-specific TCR was mapped to the spike region that the TCR reacted to and assigned to either a CD4 or a CD8 class. Log10-transformed breadth and depth values were compared by one-way ANOVA with Sidak's multiple comparisons tests. TCRdb re-hosts the immuneACCESS table, in-frame sequences only. Its copies lack some clones; in the studies checked, an unresolved V gene accounts for under half of them, and the cause for the rest is not known. That table gives V, J and clone size, and the DNA gave D and trimming. In all, the sample holds about 180,000 clones, and about 86% of those were seen once. About 7.2% of the sample is held by the ten biggest clonotypes.

V is pared back by 1 base and J by 0 bases, with 7 bases lying between the germline termini. Looking up the germline V gene yields CDR1 SGHTS and CDR2 YDEGEE. Including the terminal cysteine and phenylalanine, the CDR3 comprises 14 residues. CDR3 DNA is the only sequence kept; it has 42 bases, read in frame from the first base. What the study reported, not specific to this receptor: After two AZD1222 doses, both the breadth and the depth of spike-specific TCRs were significantly higher than at day 0 and than in MenACWY recipients. The 56-69-year group was small, and its depth increase did not reach significance, likely because of low power. CD4 TCRs associated with the vaccine covered the entire spike protein, and the dominant responses were in regions 160-218 and 743-854. Participants were mostly white British, with more females than males. The authors suggested clonal diversity may have been underestimated. Epitopes outside the regions mutated in the B.1.351 and B.1.1.7 variants were reportedly recognized by nearly half of the unique spike-specific TCRs. Because no day 14 peak-response samples were available, repertoires were characterized only after the peak T cell response. Conclusions about previously exposed vaccinees were limited because only a handful of AZD1222 recipients were SARS-CoV-2 seropositive at baseline.

The source material was peripheral blood, sampled on day 0 of AZD1222 vaccination. The receptor comes from an adult in good health. The chain couples TRBV5-8 to TRBJ1-1; too little of a D gene remains to name it. The CDR3 protein: CASSLYPMNTEAFF. The DNA is as follows: TGTGCCAGCAGCTTGTACCCCATGAACACTGAAGCTTTCTTT.